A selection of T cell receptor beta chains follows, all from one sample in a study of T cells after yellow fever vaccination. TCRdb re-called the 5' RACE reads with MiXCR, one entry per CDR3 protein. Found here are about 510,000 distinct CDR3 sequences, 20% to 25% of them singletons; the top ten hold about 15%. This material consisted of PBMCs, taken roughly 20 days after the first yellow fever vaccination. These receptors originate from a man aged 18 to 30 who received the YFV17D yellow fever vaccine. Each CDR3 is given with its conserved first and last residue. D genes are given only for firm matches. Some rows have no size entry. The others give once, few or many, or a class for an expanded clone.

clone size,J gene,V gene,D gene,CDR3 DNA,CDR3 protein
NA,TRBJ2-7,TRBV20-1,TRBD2,TGCAGTGCTAGAGATCGGGGGGTTAACTCCTACGAGCAGTACTTC,CSARDRGVNSYEQYF
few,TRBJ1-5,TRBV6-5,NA,TGTGCCAGCAGTTACTCGGGGGGGCCCAGTCAGCCCCAGCATTTT,CASSYSGGPSQPQHF
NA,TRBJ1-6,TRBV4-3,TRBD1,TGCGCCAGCAGCCAACACACCAGGGGGGATTCACCCCTCCACTTT,CASSQHTRGDSPLHF
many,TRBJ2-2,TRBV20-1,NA,TGCAGTGCTAGAGGAAATACTCGGTCGAACACCGGGGAGCTGTTTTTT,CSARGNTRSNTGELFF
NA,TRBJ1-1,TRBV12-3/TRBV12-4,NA,TGTGCCAGTCAGTGGTCTGGGACCACTGAAGCTTTCTTT,CASQWSGTTEAFF
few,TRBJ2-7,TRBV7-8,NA,TGTGCCAGCAGCTTAGGGCAGATAGGCTACGAGCAGTACTTC,CASSLGQIGYEQYF
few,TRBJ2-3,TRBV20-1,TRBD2,TGCAGTGCTGGACCCCTAGCGGGGGGGCCCGGGAGGGCAGATACGCAGTATTTT,CSAGPLAGGPGRADTQYF
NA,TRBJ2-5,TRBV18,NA,TGTGCCAGCTCACCCGACGTGGGGGAGGCCCAGTACTTC,CASSPDVGEAQYF
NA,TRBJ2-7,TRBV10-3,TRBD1,TGTGCCATCAGTGGTGGGACAGGGGACTACGAGCAGTACTTC,CAISGGTGDYEQYF
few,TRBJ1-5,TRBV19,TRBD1,TGTGCCAGTAGGGGACTTGGACAGGACTTTTATAGCAATCAGCCCCAGCATTTT,CASRGLGQDFYSNQPQHF
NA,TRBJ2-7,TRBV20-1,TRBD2,TGCAGTGCGTCGCTAGCGGGGGTACACGAGCAGTACTTC,CSASLAGVHEQYF
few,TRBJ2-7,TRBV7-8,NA,TGTGCCAGCAGCGTTCCGGGACGCCCTCTTTACGAGCAGTACTTC,CASSVPGRPLYEQYF
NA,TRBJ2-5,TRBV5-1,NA,TGCGCCAGCCGGATGGGGGCAATGACAGAAATGAAAGAGACCCAGTACTTC,CASRMGAMTEMKETQYF
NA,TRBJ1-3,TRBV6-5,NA,TGTGCCAGCAGTTACTCGGGACGCCTAGGAAACACCATATATTTT,CASSYSGRLGNTIYF
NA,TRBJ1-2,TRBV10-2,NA,TGCGCCAGCACCCCGAGTAGAGGCTCGGTTGATGGCTACACCTTC,CASTPSRGSVDGYTF
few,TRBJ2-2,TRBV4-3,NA,TGCGCCAGCAGCCAAGATTTGGTAGTCTTCGGGGAGCTGTTTTTT,CASSQDLVVFGELFF
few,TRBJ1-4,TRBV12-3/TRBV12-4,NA,TGTGCCAGCAGTTTGATCGGGGAAGGGAGGTTTTTT,CASSLIGEGRFF
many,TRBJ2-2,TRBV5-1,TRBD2,TGCGCCAGCAGCCCCCCTAGCGGGGGGGCGACCGGGGAGCTGTTTTTT,CASSPPSGGATGELFF
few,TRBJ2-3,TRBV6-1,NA,TGTGCCAGCAGTAATCGGGGGGCCAGTAATGTAGATACGCAGTATTTT,CASSNRGASNVDTQYF
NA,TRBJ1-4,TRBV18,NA,TGTGCCAGCTCACCAGGACAGAACGAAAAACTGTTTTTT,CASSPGQNEKLFF
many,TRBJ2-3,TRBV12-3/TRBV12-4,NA,TGTGCCAGCAGTTTTATAGGGAATGGGCAGTATTTT,CASSFIGNGQYF
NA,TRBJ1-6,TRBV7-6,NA,TGTGCCAGCAGCTTAGGAGGCGTCGGGTCACCCCTCCACTTT,CASSLGGVGSPLHF
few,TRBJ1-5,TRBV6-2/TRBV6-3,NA,TGTGCCAGCAGTTATTTCGGGACTGATCAGCCCCAGCATTTT,CASSYFGTDQPQHF
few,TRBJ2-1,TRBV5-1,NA,TGCGCCAGCAGCTTCCGCGGGGCCACCTACAATGAGCAGTTCTTC,CASSFRGATYNEQFF
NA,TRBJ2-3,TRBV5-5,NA,TGTGCCAGCAGCTTGGAGGTAGGAACAGATACGCAGTATTTT,CASSLEVGTDTQYF
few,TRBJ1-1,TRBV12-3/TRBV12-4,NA,TGTGCCAGCAGTTTAAGTCATGAAGCTTTCTTT,CASSLSHEAFF
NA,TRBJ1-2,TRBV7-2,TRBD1,TGTGCCAGCAGCGCAGACAGGGATTTCTATGGCTACACCTTC,CASSADRDFYGYTF
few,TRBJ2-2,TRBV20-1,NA,TGCAGTGCTAGGTCCTCCGGGGCTGGGGGCGGGGAGCTGTTTTTT,CSARSSGAGGGELFF